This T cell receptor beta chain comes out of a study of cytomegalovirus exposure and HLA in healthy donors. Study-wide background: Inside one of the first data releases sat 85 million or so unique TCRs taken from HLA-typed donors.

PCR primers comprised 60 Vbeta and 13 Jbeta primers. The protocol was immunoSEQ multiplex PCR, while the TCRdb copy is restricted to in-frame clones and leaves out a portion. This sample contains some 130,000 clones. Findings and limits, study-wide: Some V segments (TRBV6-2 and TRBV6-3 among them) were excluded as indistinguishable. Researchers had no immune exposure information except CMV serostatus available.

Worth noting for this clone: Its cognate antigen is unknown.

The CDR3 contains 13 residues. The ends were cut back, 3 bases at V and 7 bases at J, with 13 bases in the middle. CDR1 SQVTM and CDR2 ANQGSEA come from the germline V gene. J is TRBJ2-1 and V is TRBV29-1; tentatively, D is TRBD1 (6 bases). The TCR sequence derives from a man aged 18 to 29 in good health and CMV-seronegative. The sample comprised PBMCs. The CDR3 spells CSVDQRTANEQFF. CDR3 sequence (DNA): TGCAGCGTTGACCAACGGACAGCTAATGAGCAGTTCTTC.